This passage covers 31 T cell receptor beta chains from one sample sequenced in a study of blood T cell repertoires in COVID-19. Repertoires were generated with immunoSEQ multiplex PCR, while TCRdb's copy carries only in-frame clones and drops some. Of 270,000 or so clones listed, roughly 90% are singletons. Source material: PBMCs or T cells enriched from blood (not recorded which). The receptors shown here come from a man in his forties or fifties who had been exposed to COVID-19.

The chain carries TRBV9 and TRBJ1-6; tentative D call: TRBD1 (5 bases). The V end lost 4 bases, the J end lost 3 bases, and 11 bases lay between the germline ends. From germline, CDR1 is SGDLS and CDR2 YYNGEE. CDR3 size: 15 residues. The CDR3 reads CASSSGQGYNSPLHF. CDR3 nucleotide sequence: TGTGCCAGCAGCTCCGGTCAGGGCTATAATTCACCCCTCCACTTT.

The V gene is TRBV12-5, the J gene TRBJ2-1, with 12 bases aligning to TRBD2. The trim removed 6 bases at V and 4 bases at J, leaving 7 bases unmatched. CDR1 LGHNT and CDR2 FRNRAP come from the germline V gene. This CDR3 contains 16 residues. CDR3 bases: TGTGCTAGTGGCCCTGGACTAGCGGGAAGATACAATGAGCAGTTCTTC. Protein product: CASGPGLAGRYNEQFF.

This clone was recorded once. The DNA of the CDR3 is TGTGCCAGCAGCTTAGGTCCGGGACAGTATGAAAAACTGTTTTTT. It yields the protein CASSLGPGQYEKLFF. The chain recombines TRBV11-2 with TRBJ1-4; 7 bases line up with TRBD1. Germline values: CDR1 SGHAT, CDR2 FQNNGV. The CDR3 covers 15 residues. With V trimmed by 1 base and J by 6 bases, 5 bases remained unmatched.

The V and J genes are TRBV9 and TRBJ2-2, with a tentative D call TRBD1 (6 bases). The CDR3 length is 18 residues. V dropped 2 bases and J dropped 0 bases, with 17 bases sitting between them. From germline, CDR1 is SGDLS and CDR2 YYNGEE. For the CDR3, the DNA is TGTGCCAGCAGCGTTCCTAACCAGGGGTATTCGAACACCGGGGAGCTGTTTTTT. It codes for CASSVPNQGYSNTGELFF.

The chain joins TRBV19 to TRBJ2-2; 9 bases fit TRBD1. There are 19 residues in the CDR3. Losses at the gene ends were 2 bases for V and 3 bases for J; bases not matched to a gene: 13. From germline, CDR1 is LNHDA and CDR2 SQIVND (reference sequence). Here the CDR3 reads CASSIRRDRDSPHTGELFF. The CDR3 nucleotides read TGTGCCAGTAGTATAAGGCGGGACAGGGATTCCCCCCACACCGGGGAGCTGTTTTTT.

This clone occurred a few times. The chain employs TRBV7-3 and TRBJ2-1; D possibly corresponds to TRBD1 (5 bases). Germline lookup yields CDR1 SGHTA and CDR2 FQGTGA. The ends were cut back, 2 bases at V and 7 bases at J, with 18 bases in the middle. CDR3 length equals 16 residues. CDR3 loop: CASSLSGQGTDNEQFF. The CDR3 DNA is TGTGCCAGCAGCTTATCTGGTCAGGGAACCGATAATGAGCAGTTCTTC.

V usage is TRBV2 and J usage is TRBJ1-4, with D maybe TRBD1 (6 bases). V was clipped by 10 bases and J by 4 bases, with 13 bases between them. The CDR3 covers 13 residues. Germline values: CDR1 SNHLY, CDR2 FYNNEI. CDR3 DNA sequence: TGTGCCACCACACAGGGCCTTAATGAAAAACTGTTTTTT. Its protein product is CATTQGLNEKLFF.

This sequence joins TRBV9 and TRBJ1-2; D is perhaps TRBD1 (5 bases). CDR1 SGDLS and CDR2 YYNGEE come from the germline V gene. The CDR3 totals 17 residues. The ends were cut back, 2 bases at V and 4 bases at J, with 21 bases in the middle. Here the CDR3 reads CASSVGIGRNRGYGYTF. The DNA of the CDR3 is TGTGCCAGCAGCGTCGGCATTGGACGGAATAGGGGCTATGGCTACACCTTC.

This chain links TRBV19 with TRBJ2-5; 7 positions match TRBD1. In germline, CDR1 is LNHDA, CDR2 SQIVND (reference sequence). V lost 9 bases to trimming and J lost 1 base; unmatched junction nucleotides: 8. The CDR3 length is 14 residues. In nucleotides, the CDR3 is TGTGCCAGAGCCTTCCGGACAGGCCAAGAGACCCAGTACTTC. Its translation is CARAFRTGQETQYF. Filled out from reference TRBV19 and TRBJ2-5, the complete variable domain reads DGGITQSPKYLFRKEGQNVTLSCEQNLNHDAMYWYRQDPGQGLRLIYYSQIVNDFQKGDIAEGYSVSREKKESFPLTVTSAQKNPTAFYLCARAFRTGQETQYFGPGTRLLVL.

This sequence joins TRBV29-1 and TRBJ2-3, with D perhaps matching TRBD2 (6 bases). From germline, CDR1 is SQVTM and CDR2 ANQGSEA. This CDR3 contains 14 residues. The V end was cut by 0 bases, the J end by 1 base, with 8 bases between. The CDR3 sequence is CSVEESGGTDTQYF. Written as DNA, the CDR3 is TGCAGCGTTGAAGAGTCGGGGGGCACAGATACGCAGTATTTT.

This chain uses TRBV19 with TRBJ1-1, with 8 positions matching TRBD1. The V and J ends lost 0 bases and 2 bases, in that order; junction bases with no gene match: 2. The germline V gene encodes CDR1 LNHDA and CDR2 SQIVND (reference sequence). CDR3 length equals 15 residues. CDR3: CASSIDGQGNTEAFF. The DNA for the CDR3 is TGTGCCAGTAGTATAGACGGACAGGGAAACACTGAAGCTTTCTTT.

The V call is TRBV11-2, the J call TRBJ2-7, with 8 bases aligning to TRBD2. Germline assignment: CDR1 SGHAT and CDR2 FQNNGV. The CDR3 is made up of 15 amino acids. V was clipped by 7 bases and J by 0 bases; unmatched bases: 8. This chain's CDR3 is CASTPGSGDSYEQYF. CDR3 nucleotides: TGTGCCAGCACCCCCGGTAGCGGGGACTCCTACGAGCAGTACTTC.

This rearrangement joins TRBV27 to TRBJ2-2, with TRBD2 matching over 7 bases. There are 13 residues in the CDR3. The J segment lost 5 bases and the V segment lost 4 bases, leaving 1 base of the junction unmatched. The germline V gene has CDR1 MNHEY and CDR2 SMNVEV (reference sequence). CDR3 in amino acids: CASSWRGTGELFF. Written as DNA, the CDR3 is TGTGCCAGCAGTTGGCGGGGGACCGGGGAGCTGTTTTTT.

The gene calls are TRBV6-5 and TRBJ1-2; D possibly corresponds to TRBD1 (5 bases). Germline loops: CDR1 MNHEY, CDR2 SVGAGI. The CDR3 length is 14 residues. V was pared by 2 bases and J by 0 bases, with 7 bases between. This CDR3 is CASSYGRANYGYTF. CDR3 coding DNA: TGTGCCAGCAGTTACGGCAGGGCTAACTATGGCTACACCTTC.

The rearrangement joins TRBV9 to TRBJ1-6; D might be TRBD1 (5 bases). V was cut by 0 bases and J by 6 bases, with 7 bases left in between. Germline lookup yields CDR1 SGDLS and CDR2 YYNGEE. This CDR3 comprises 14 residues. The CDR3 protein is CASSVVDSNSPLHF. CDR3 bases: TGTGCCAGCAGCGTAGTTGACAGTAATTCACCCCTCCACTTT.

The rearrangement joins TRBV11-2 to TRBJ2-1; D is unclear. The germline V gene has CDR1 SGHAT and CDR2 FQNNGV. Trimming left V 4 bases short and J 15 bases short, with 28 bases between. The CDR3 sequence is 16 residues long. The CDR3 loop reads CASSSHYEAAPPKRFF. In DNA form, the CDR3 reads TGTGCCAGCAGCTCTCATTACGAGGCGGCACCCCCCAAGCGGTTCTTC.

This chain joins TRBV18 and TRBJ1-1; D gene unclear. The CDR3 runs to 15 residues. In germline, CDR1 is KGHSH, CDR2 LQKENI. The V end was cut by 3 bases, the J end by 0 bases, with 11 bases between. The CDR3: CASSPRGAMNTEAFF. CDR3 DNA: TGTGCCAGCTCACCGCGTGGTGCAATGAACACTGAAGCTTTCTTT. Full variable domain (remainder filled in from reference TRBV18 and TRBJ1-1): NAGVMQNPRHLVRRRGQEARLRCSPMKGHSHVYWYRQLPEEGLKFMVYLQKENIIDESGMPKERFSAEFPKEGPSILRIQQVVRGDSAAYFCASSPRGAMNTEAFFGQGTRLTVV.

The CDR3 sequence: CASIGQGYEKLFF. In DNA form, the CDR3 reads TGTGCCAGTATTGGGCAGGGTTATGAAAAACTGTTTTTT. This rearrangement joins TRBV19 to TRBJ1-4, with D tentatively TRBD1 (5 bases). This CDR3 is built from 13 residues. Trimming cost V 7 bases and J 6 bases, with 12 bases left between them. Germline lookup yields CDR1 LNHDA and CDR2 SQIVND (reference sequence).

This sequence joins TRBV7-3 and TRBJ2-1, with 7 positions matching TRBD2. After removal of 1 base from V and 0 bases from J, the junction contained 3 bases not matched to a gene. The CDR3 loop spans 16 amino acids. Germline CDR1 SGHTA, CDR2 FQGTGA. The CDR3 sequence is CASSLIPSGSYNEQFF. CDR3 DNA sequence: TGTGCCAGCAGCTTAATCCCTAGCGGCTCCTACAATGAGCAGTTCTTC. Based on the CDR3 plus reference TRBV7-3 and TRBJ2-1, the full variable domain is GAGVSQTPSNKVTEKGKYVELRCDPISGHTALYWYRQSLGQGPEFLIYFQGTGAADDSGLPNDRFFAVRPEGSVSTLKIQRTERGDSAVYLCASSLIPSGSYNEQFFGPGTRLTVL.

The chain combines TRBV7-2 with TRBJ1-1; the D gene is possibly TRBD1 (5 bases). This CDR3 has 15 amino acids. V shed 5 bases and J shed 0 bases, with 13 bases lying between them. CDR1 and CDR2 from the germline V gene are SGHTA and FQGNSA. CDR3 residues: CASSGRDGMNTEAFF. In nucleotides, the CDR3 is TGTGCCAGCAGCGGGAGGGACGGGATGAACACTGAAGCTTTCTTT.

V usage is TRBV4-1 and J usage is TRBJ2-7; D uncertain. Germline values: CDR1 MGHRA, CDR2 YSYEKL. Between the trimmed V and J ends, which lost 1 base and 3 bases, there was a span of 10 bases. CDR3 length equals 14 residues. The chain's CDR3 is CASSQAPTVYEQYF. CDR3 bases: TGCGCCAGCAGCCAAGCCCCGACTGTCTACGAGCAGTACTTC.

This chain joins TRBV24-1 and TRBJ1-4; TRBD1 aligns across 8 bases. Germline loops: CDR1 KGHDR, CDR2 SFDVKD. Trimming removed 9 bases from V and 7 bases from J; junction bases left unmatched: 9. CDR3 length equals 14 residues. The CDR3 DNA is TGTGCCACCTCGACAGGGGCCGTTGGTGAAAAACTGTTTTTT. It encodes CATSTGAVGEKLFF.

This chain connects TRBV19 to TRBJ2-1; TRBD1 aligns across 7 bases. V lost 3 bases to trimming and J lost 3 bases; unmatched junction nucleotides: 2. The germline V gene encodes CDR1 LNHDA and CDR2 SQIVND (reference sequence). The CDR3 spans 14 residues. CDR3 in DNA: TGTGCCAGTAGTATGGGACAGAGCTACAATGAGCAGTTCTTC. Translating gives CASSMGQSYNEQFF.

The chain is built from TRBV7-2 and TRBJ2-2; possible D gene TRBD2, 5 bases. V lost 5 bases and J 7 bases, leaving 17 bases between the germline ends. Looked up from germline, CDR1 is SGHTA and CDR2 is FQGNSA. The CDR3 covers 15 residues. The CDR3 loop is CASSVGTPRGGELFF. Written as DNA, the CDR3 is TGTGCCAGCAGCGTGGGAACCCCACGGGGCGGGGAGCTGTTTTTT.

This chain connects TRBV9 to TRBJ2-7, with TRBD2 matching 13 bases. Unmatched junction bases numbered 8, after V lost 4 bases and J lost 1 base. Germline CDR1 and CDR2: SGDLS and YYNGEE. This CDR3 has 17 amino acids. DNA for the CDR3: TGTGCCAGCAGCCCCCGGACTAGCGGGAGTTCGTCCTACGAGCAGTACTTC. Translating it yields CASSPRTSGSSSYEQYF. Full variable domain (outside the CDR3, taken from reference TRBV9 and TRBJ2-7): DSGVTQTPKHLITATGQRVTLRCSPRSGDLSVYWYQQSLDQGLQFLIQYYNGEERAKGNILERFSAQQFPDLHSELNLSSLELGDSALYFCASSPRTSGSSSYEQYFGPGTRLTVT.

The chain is built from TRBV28 and TRBJ1-1; no clear D gene. The germline gives CDR1 MDHEN, CDR2 SYDVKM. There are 14 residues in the CDR3. Trimming shortened V by 5 bases and J by 5 bases, and 15 bases separated the two germline ends. CDR3 amino acids: CASSTLRGDTEAFF. The CDR3 coding sequence is TGTGCCAGCAGTACCCTCCGAGGAGATACTGAAGCTTTCTTT.

The gene calls are TRBV28 and TRBJ2-2; the match to TRBD2 covers 11 bases. Germline trimming cut 3 bases from V and 6 bases from J; bases unmatched to any gene: 9. Germline CDR1 reads MDHEN; CDR2 reads SYDVKM. The CDR3 loop spans 17 amino acids. Written as DNA, the CDR3 is TGTGCCAGCAGTTTGGTTGTAACTAGCGGGAGCGCCGGGGAGCTGTTTTTT. Encoded protein: CASSLVVTSGSAGELFF.

The chain has TRBV11-3 and TRBJ2-2; 7 positions agree with TRBD2. The germline gives CDR1 SGHNT, CDR2 YENEEA. This CDR3 contains 15 residues. The trim removed 5 bases at V and 0 bases at J, leaving 3 bases unmatched. The CDR3 loop reads CASSLAVANTGELFF. CDR3 sequence (DNA): TGTGCCAGCAGCCTAGCGGTCGCGAACACCGGGGAGCTGTTTTTT. The entire variable domain, with the rest obtained from reference TRBV11-3 and TRBJ2-2, is as follows: EAGVVQSPRYKIIEKKQPVAFWCNPISGHNTLYWYLQNLGQGPELLIRYENEEAVDDSQLPKDRFSAERLKGVDSTLKIQPAELGDSAVYLCASSLAVANTGELFFGEGSRLTVL.

This sequence joins TRBV14 and TRBJ1-2; 7 nucleotides align to TRBD1. With V trimmed by 6 bases and J by 4 bases, 11 bases remained unmatched. Germline V gives CDR1 SGHDN, CDR2 FVKESK. The CDR3 contains 15 residues. The CDR3 loop is CASSRDRDAGYGYTF. The CDR3 region has the DNA TGTGCCAGCAGTCGAGACAGGGATGCTGGCTATGGCTACACCTTC.

V and J are TRBV19 and TRBJ2-3; 12 nucleotides align to TRBD2. This CDR3 comprises 17 residues. V was clipped by 5 bases and J by 0 bases; unmatched bases: 6. Germline loops: CDR1 LNHDA, CDR2 SQIVND (reference sequence). CDR3 sequence reads: CASSPRTSGTSTDTQYF. The CDR3 DNA reads TGTGCCAGTAGTCCGAGGACTAGCGGGACTAGCACAGATACGCAGTATTTT.

V gene TRBV7-8 combines with J gene TRBJ2-5; tentative D call: TRBD2 (6 bases). Germline CDR1 and CDR2: SGHVS and FQNEAQ. The CDR3 has 13 residues. Trimming left V 8 bases short and J 2 bases short, with 12 bases between. The CDR3 protein is CASWSGQQETQYF. CDR3 bases: TGTGCCAGCTGGAGCGGGCAACAAGAGACCCAGTACTTC.